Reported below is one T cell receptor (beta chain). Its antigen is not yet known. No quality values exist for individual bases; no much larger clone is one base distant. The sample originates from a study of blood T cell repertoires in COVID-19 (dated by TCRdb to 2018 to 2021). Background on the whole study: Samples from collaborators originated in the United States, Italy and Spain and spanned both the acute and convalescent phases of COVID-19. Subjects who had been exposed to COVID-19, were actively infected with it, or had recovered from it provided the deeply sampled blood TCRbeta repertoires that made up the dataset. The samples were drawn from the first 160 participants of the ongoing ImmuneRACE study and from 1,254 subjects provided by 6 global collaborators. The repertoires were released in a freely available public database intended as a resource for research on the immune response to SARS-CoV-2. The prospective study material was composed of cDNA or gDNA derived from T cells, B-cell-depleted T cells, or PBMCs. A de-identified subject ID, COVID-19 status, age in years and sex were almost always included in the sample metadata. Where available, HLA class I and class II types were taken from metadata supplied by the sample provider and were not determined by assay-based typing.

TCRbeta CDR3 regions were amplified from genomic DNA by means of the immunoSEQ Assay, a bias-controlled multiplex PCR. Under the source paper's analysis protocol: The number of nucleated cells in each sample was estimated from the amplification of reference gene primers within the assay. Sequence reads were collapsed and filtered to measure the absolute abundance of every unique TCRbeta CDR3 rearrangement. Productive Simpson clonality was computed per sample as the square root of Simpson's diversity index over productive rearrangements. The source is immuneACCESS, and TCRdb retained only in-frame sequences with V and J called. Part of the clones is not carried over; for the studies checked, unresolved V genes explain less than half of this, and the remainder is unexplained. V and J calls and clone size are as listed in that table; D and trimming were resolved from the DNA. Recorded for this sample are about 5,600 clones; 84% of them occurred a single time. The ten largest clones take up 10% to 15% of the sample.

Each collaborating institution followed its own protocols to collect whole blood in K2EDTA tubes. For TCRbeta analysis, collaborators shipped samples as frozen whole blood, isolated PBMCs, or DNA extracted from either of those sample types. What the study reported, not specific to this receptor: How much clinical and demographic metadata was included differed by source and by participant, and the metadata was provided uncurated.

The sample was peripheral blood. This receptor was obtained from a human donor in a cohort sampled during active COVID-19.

CDR3 loop: CASSSRLDRGRQPQHF. The DNA is TGTGCCAGCAGCTCCCGCCTCGACAGGGGAAGACAGCCCCAGCATTTT. The chain links TRBV7-8 with TRBJ1-5, with 8 central nucleotides matching TRBD1. Germline trimming: 4 bases from V, 7 bases from J; junction bases outside gene matches: 12. In the germline V gene, CDR1 corresponds to SGHVS and CDR2 to FQNEAQ. From its cysteine to its phenylalanine, the CDR3 spans 16 amino acids. The CDR3 DNA has 48 bases and is translated from base 1.